One sample yielded the 22 T cell receptor beta chains listed below, sequenced in a study of beta chain features in type 1 diabetes. The study reverse transcribed the entire isolated RNA, so it sequenced expressed TCRB transcripts. Sequenced by immunoSEQ multiplex PCR; TCRdb stores in-frame clones only, minus some. The sample yields 220,000 or so clones, 68% seen once. The sequenced sample consisted of naive CD4+ T cells from blood. The receptors originated from a man under 40 in good health.

The chain employs TRBV9 and TRBJ2-7; D unclear. Germline V gene sequence: CDR1 SGDLS, CDR2 YYNGEE. Trimming pared 0 bases from V and 4 bases from J, leaving 8 bases between. This CDR3 is 13 amino acids long. The CDR3 nucleotides are TGTGCCAGCAGCGTAGGAAAGAATTACGAGCAGTACTTC. It is translated as CASSVGKNYEQYF.

The V gene is TRBV30, the J gene TRBJ2-3, with TRBD2 as a possible D gene (5 bases). The V gene's germline CDR1 is GTSNPN and CDR2 SVGIG (reference sequence). The V end was cut by 4 bases, the J end by 2 bases, with 13 bases between. The CDR3 length is 14 residues. CDR3 DNA sequence: TGTGCCTGGACGGAGCGGTTGCTCACAGATACGCAGTATTTT. Amino acids: CAWTERLLTDTQYF.

The chain recombines TRBV6-1 with TRBJ2-2; D not resolved. Trimming left V 1 base short and J 7 bases short, with 13 bases between. In germline, CDR1 is MNHNS, CDR2 SASEGT. The CDR3 is 15 amino acids. The CDR3 DNA follows: TGTGCCAGCAGTGAAGTACCGGGCTGGAACGGGGAGCTGTTTTTT. As protein: CASSEVPGWNGELFF.

The DNA for the CDR3 is TGTGCCTGGAGTAAACCGGGACAGGGTGATGGCTACACCTTC. This encodes CAWSKPGQGDGYTF. The V gene is TRBV30, the J gene TRBJ1-2, with TRBD1 matching 9 bases. This CDR3 comprises 14 residues. From germline, CDR1 is GTSNPN and CDR2 SVGIG (reference sequence). J gave up 6 bases and V 2 bases, and 7 bases lay outside the gene matches.

This clone has only a few counts. The rearrangement links TRBV6-5 to TRBJ2-1, with a weak D call TRBD2 (5 bases). Per the germline V gene, CDR1 is MNHEY and CDR2 is SVGAGI. The CDR3 totals 16 residues. Trimming took off 2 bases at V and 7 bases at J, with 18 bases between the two ends. The CDR3 here is CASSYRPSGGMNEQFF. CDR3 coding DNA: TGTGCCAGCAGTTACCGACCTAGTGGAGGTATGAATGAGCAGTTCTTC.

This chain uses TRBV30 with TRBJ1-5; 7 bases are shared with TRBD1. The CDR3 runs 14 residues. Per germline, CDR1 GTSNPN and CDR2 SVGIG (reference sequence). After removal of 2 bases from V and 4 bases from J, the junction contained 5 bases not matched to a gene. The CDR3 coding sequence is TGTGCCTGGAGTACAGGGGCCCTAAATCAGCCCCAGCATTTT. It encodes CAWSTGALNQPQHF.

The CDR3 loop is CASRRGYLADTQYF. The CDR3, as DNA: TGTGCCAGCCGTCGGGGTTATCTCGCAGATACGCAGTATTTT. V usage is TRBV6-5 and J usage is TRBJ2-3, with D maybe TRBD2 (5 bases). V gave up 8 bases and J gave up 4 bases, with 16 bases separating them. The germline gives CDR1 MNHEY, CDR2 SVGAGI. The CDR3 runs to 14 residues.

This clone appeared a few times. The CDR3: CASSLRSTGIGQETQYF. The CDR3 DNA follows: TGCGCCAGCAGCCTCCGAAGCACAGGGATTGGCCAAGAGACCCAGTACTTC. The gene calls are TRBV4-3 and TRBJ2-5, with a weak D call TRBD1 (6 bases). Germline V gene data show CDR1 as LGHNA and CDR2 as YSLEER. The CDR3 extends over 17 amino acids. Trimming left V 4 bases short and J 1 base short, with 19 bases between.

This rearrangement joins TRBV30 to TRBJ2-1; D not resolved. Trimming took off 2 bases at V and 5 bases at J, with 7 bases between the two ends. The CDR3 loop spans 12 amino acids. Germline CDR1 and CDR2: GTSNPN and SVGIG (reference sequence). The CDR3 here is CAWSRPNNEQFF. The CDR3 nucleotides read TGTGCCTGGAGTCGGCCTAACAATGAGCAGTTCTTC. Full variable domain (remainder filled in from reference TRBV30 and TRBJ2-1): SQTIHQWPATLVQPVGSPLSLECTVEGTSNPNLYWYRQAAGRGLQLLFYSVGIGQISSEVPQNLSASRPQDRQFILSSKKLLLSDSGFYLCAWSRPNNEQFFGPGTRLTVL.

Details on this clone: Other DNA sequences in the sample encode the same CDR3. The chain is built from TRBV29-1 and TRBJ2-5, with TRBD1 matching over 7 bases. V was pared by 6 bases and J by 5 bases, with 9 bases of the junction left unmatched. This CDR3 has 13 amino acids. CDR1 is SQVTM, CDR2 ANQGSEA, per germline. CDR3 loop: CSVRDSSQETQYF. In DNA form, the CDR3 reads TGCAGCGTCCGGGACAGCTCCCAGGAGACCCAGTACTTC.

The chain is built from TRBV28 and TRBJ2-5; 8 bases map to TRBD1. Losses at the gene ends were 5 bases for V and 4 bases for J; bases not matched to a gene: 3. Germline CDR1 reads MDHEN; CDR2 reads SYDVKM. The CDR3 runs 13 residues. In DNA form, the CDR3 reads TGTGCCAGCAGTGACAGGGGTCGAGAGACCCAGTACTTC. It specifies CASSDRGRETQYF.

Remarks on this clone: An end of the junction does not agree with germline; a read error may underlie this. V is TRBV29-1 and J is TRBJ2-2; 7 positions match TRBD1. Germline values: CDR1 SQVTM, CDR2 ANQGSEA. The CDR3 runs 12 residues. CDR3 region: CSGGTDGRELFF. The CDR3 nucleotides are TGCAGCGGTGGGACAGATGGCCGGGAACTGTTTTTT.

This sequence joins TRBV30 and TRBJ2-7; 7 positions match TRBD2. The junction had 9 bases not matched to a gene; V was cut back by 2 bases and J by 5 bases. The V gene's germline CDR1 is GTSNPN and CDR2 SVGIG (reference sequence). The CDR3 has 14 amino acids. The CDR3 nucleotides are TGTGCCTGGAGTATTGGACTAGTGCGAGACGAGCAGTACTTC. The encoded protein is CAWSIGLVRDEQYF.

This chain links TRBV7-2 with TRBJ2-3; D possibly corresponds to TRBD2 (6 bases). CDR3 length: 15 residues. Trimming pared 5 bases from V and 2 bases from J, leaving 14 bases between. CDR1 SGHTA and CDR2 FQGNSA come from the germline V gene. This CDR3 is CASSPGRRDTDTQYF. The CDR3 DNA is TGTGCCAGCAGCCCCGGCCGGCGGGACACAGATACGCAGTATTTT.

The gene calls are TRBV7-2 and TRBJ2-3; 11 bases fit TRBD2. The CDR3 length is 19 residues. Germline loops: CDR1 SGHTA, CDR2 FQGNSA. Trimming took 5 bases from V and 4 from J; bases not matched to a gene: 17. DNA of the CDR3: TGTGCCAGCAGCCAAATCGGGGAAAGACTAGCGGGAAGAGCAGATACGCAGTATTTT. Translation: CASSQIGERLAGRADTQYF.

This chain uses TRBV5-1 with TRBJ2-1; possibly TRBD2 for D (5 bases). Germline lookup yields CDR1 SGHRS and CDR2 YFSETQ. The CDR3 spans 11 residues. Trimming took 4 bases from V and 9 from J, leaving 8 bases between them. CDR3 sequence (DNA): TGCGCCAGCAGCAAACGGGGTGAGCAGTTCTTC. As protein: CASSKRGEQFF.

The chain combines TRBV14 with TRBJ2-1; D call uncertain. The V end lost 4 bases, the J end lost 7 bases, and 5 bases lay between the germline ends. The germline gives CDR1 SGHDN, CDR2 FVKESK. This CDR3 spans 11 amino acids. CDR3 loop: CASSLANEQFF. For the CDR3, the DNA is TGTGCCAGCAGCCTGGCGAATGAGCAGTTCTTC. Combining the CDR3 with reference TRBV14 and TRBJ2-1 gives the whole variable domain EAGVTQFPSHSVIEKGQTVTLRCDPISGHDNLYWYRRVMGKEIKFLLHFVKESKQDESGMPNNRFLAERTGGTYSTLKVQPAELEDSGVYFCASSLANEQFFGPGTRLTVL.

CDR3 loop: CAWRPGPNTIYF. The CDR3 DNA sequence: TGTGCCTGGAGGCCCGGACCGAACACCATATATTTT. V usage is TRBV30 and J usage is TRBJ1-3; D remains unclear. The germline V gene encodes CDR1 GTSNPN and CDR2 SVGIG (reference sequence). This CDR3 comprises 12 residues. V dropped 3 bases and J dropped 7 bases, with 10 bases sitting between them.

The genes are TRBV5-1 and TRBJ2-2; 10 bases are shared with TRBD2. This CDR3 has 15 residues. Losses at the gene ends were 6 bases for V and 3 bases for J; bases not matched to a gene: 5. CDR1 is SGHRS and CDR2 is YFSETQ in the germline V gene. CDR3 sequence reads: CASMLAGADTGELFF. The CDR3 bases are TGCGCCAGCATGCTAGCGGGAGCGGACACCGGGGAGCTGTTTTTT.

This clone turned up a few times. This chain connects TRBV14 to TRBJ2-1; D remains unclear. The CDR3 runs 13 residues. Germline-derived CDR1 and CDR2 are SGHDN and FVKESK. Trimming took 3 bases from V and 4 from J, leaving 7 bases between them. The CDR3 reads CASSQIRYNEQFF. In DNA form, the CDR3 reads TGTGCCAGCAGCCAGATCCGGTACAATGAGCAGTTCTTC.

This chain joins TRBV29-1 and TRBJ1-2; 7 bases align to TRBD1. Germline CDR1 reads SQVTM; CDR2 reads ANQGSEA. Trimming took 6 bases from V and 4 from J; bases not matched to a gene: 5. This CDR3 has 12 amino acids. The CDR3, as DNA: TGCAGCGTAGCGGGACAGACCTATGGCTACACCTTC. Amino acids: CSVAGQTYGYTF.

The chain couples TRBV30 to TRBJ1-6; no definite D call. Trimming took off 1 base at V and 5 bases at J, with 15 bases between the two ends. Germline V lookup: CDR1 GTSNPN, CDR2 SVGIG (reference sequence). The CDR3 has 16 amino acids. CDR3 nucleotide sequence: TGTGCCTGGAGTGGTAGGGCTTGGCCTGATAATTCACCCCTCCACTTT. Its translation: CAWSGRAWPDNSPLHF.